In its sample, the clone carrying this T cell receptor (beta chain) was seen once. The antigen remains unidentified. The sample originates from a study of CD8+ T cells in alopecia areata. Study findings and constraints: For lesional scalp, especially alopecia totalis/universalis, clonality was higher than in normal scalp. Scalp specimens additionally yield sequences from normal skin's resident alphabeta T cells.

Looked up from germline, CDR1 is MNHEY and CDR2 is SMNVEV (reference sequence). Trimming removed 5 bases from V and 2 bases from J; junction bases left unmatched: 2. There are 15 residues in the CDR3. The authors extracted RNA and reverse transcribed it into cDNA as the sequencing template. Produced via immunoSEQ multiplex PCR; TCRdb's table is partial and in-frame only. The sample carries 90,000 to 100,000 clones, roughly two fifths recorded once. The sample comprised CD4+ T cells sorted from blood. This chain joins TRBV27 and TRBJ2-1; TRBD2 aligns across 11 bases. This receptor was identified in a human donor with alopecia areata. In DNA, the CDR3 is TGTGCCAGCAGTCGGACTAGCGGGCCCTACAATGAGCAGTTCTTC. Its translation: CASSRTSGPYNEQFF.